The 3 T cell receptor beta chains given below trace back to one sample, sequenced in a study of blood T cell repertoires in COVID-19 (dated by TCRdb to the early 2020s). Preparation of the library involved the immunoSEQ multiplex PCR assay. TCRdb's version of the immuneACCESS table is confined to in-frame rearrangements and falls short of the full clone set. An unresolved V gene accounts for under half of the shortfall where checked; the remainder is of unknown origin. The sample records tens of thousands of clones, roughly 70% of which are singletons. The ten largest clones take up about 17% of the sample. The specimen sequenced was peripheral blood. These receptor sequences come from a woman between 50 and 59 years old with active or convalescent COVID-19.

The rearrangement uses TRBV20-1 and TRBJ2-1, with TRBD2 matching 13 bases. Per germline, CDR1 DFQATT and CDR2 SNEGSKA (reference sequence). The J segment lost 8 bases and the V segment lost 3 bases, leaving 13 bases of the junction unmatched. The CDR3 totals 17 residues. The DNA for the CDR3 is TGCAGTGCTAGTGGGACAACTAGCGGGAGGGCCATTGATGAGCAGTTCTTC. This sequence encodes CSASGTTSGRAIDEQFF.

The V gene is TRBV30, the J gene TRBJ2-1, with TRBD2 matching 11 bases. The CDR3 totals 15 residues. Trimming removed 2 bases from V and 7 bases from J; junction bases left unmatched: 7. Germline CDR1 is GTSNPN and CDR2 is SVGIG (reference sequence). The CDR3 reads CAWSIGLAGLNEQFF. The CDR3, as DNA: TGTGCCTGGAGTATCGGACTAGCGGGTCTGAATGAGCAGTTCTTC.

The J gene is TRBJ2-2, the V gene TRBV5-1; 14 bases line up with TRBD2. J gave up 5 bases and V 4 bases, and 7 bases lay outside the gene matches. Germline V gives CDR1 SGHRS, CDR2 YFSETQ. The CDR3 runs to 17 residues. The CDR3 DNA is TGCGCCAGCAGCCACGGACTAGCGGGAGGATGGACCGGGGAGCTGTTTTTT. Encoded protein: CASSHGLAGGWTGELFF.